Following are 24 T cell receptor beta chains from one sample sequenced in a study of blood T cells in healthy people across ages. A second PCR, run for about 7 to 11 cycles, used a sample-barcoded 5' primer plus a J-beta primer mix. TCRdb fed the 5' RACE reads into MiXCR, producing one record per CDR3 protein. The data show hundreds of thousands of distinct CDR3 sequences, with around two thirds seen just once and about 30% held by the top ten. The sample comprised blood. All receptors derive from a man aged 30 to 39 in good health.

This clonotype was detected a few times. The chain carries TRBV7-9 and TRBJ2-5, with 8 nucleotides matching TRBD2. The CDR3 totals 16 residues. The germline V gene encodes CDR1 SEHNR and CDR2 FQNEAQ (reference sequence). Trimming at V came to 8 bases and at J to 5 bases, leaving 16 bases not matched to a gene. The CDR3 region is CASGLLRGLEFETQYF. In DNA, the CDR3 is TGTGCCAGCGGACTGCTTAGGGGACTAGAGTTCGAGACCCAGTACTTC.

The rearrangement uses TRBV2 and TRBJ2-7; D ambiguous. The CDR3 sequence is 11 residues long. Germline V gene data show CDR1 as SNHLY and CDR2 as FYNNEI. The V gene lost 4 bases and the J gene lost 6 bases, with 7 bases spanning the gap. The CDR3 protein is CASSVMIEQYF. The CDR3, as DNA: TGTGCCAGCAGTGTTATGATCGAGCAGTACTTC.

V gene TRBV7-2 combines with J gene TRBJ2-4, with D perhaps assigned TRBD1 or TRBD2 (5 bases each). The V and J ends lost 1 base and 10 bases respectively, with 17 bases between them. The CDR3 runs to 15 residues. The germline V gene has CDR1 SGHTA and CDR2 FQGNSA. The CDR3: CASSLGGGYVGIQYF. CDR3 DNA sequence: TGTGCCAGCAGCTTAGGTGGGGGATATGTCGGTATTCAGTACTTC.

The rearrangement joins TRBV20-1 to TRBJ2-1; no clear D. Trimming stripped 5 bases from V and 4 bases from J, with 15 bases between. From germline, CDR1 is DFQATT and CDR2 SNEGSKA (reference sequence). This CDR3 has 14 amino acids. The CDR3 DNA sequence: TGCAGTGCTGAACTGATTAGCCAGTACAATGAGCAGTTCTTC. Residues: CSAELISQYNEQFF.

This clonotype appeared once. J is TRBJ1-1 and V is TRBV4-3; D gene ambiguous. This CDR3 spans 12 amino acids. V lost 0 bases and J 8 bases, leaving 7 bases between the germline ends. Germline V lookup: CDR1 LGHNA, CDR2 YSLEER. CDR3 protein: CASSQDEGEAFF. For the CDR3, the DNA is TGCGCCAGCAGCCAAGACGAGGGCGAAGCTTTCTTT.

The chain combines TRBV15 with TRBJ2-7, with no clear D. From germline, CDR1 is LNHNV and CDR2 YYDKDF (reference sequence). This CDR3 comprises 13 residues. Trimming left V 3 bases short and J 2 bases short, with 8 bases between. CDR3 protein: CATSRRRAYEQYF. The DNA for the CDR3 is TGTGCCACCAGCAGGCGCAGAGCCTACGAGCAGTACTTC.

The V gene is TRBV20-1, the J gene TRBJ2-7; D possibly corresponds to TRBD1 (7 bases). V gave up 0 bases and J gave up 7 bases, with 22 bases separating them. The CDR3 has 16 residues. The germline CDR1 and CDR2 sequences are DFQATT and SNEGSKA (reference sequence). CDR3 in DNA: TGCAGTGCTAGAGATCCAGGGGGGTCCCCTTACAATGAGCAGTACTTC. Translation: CSARDPGGSPYNEQYF.

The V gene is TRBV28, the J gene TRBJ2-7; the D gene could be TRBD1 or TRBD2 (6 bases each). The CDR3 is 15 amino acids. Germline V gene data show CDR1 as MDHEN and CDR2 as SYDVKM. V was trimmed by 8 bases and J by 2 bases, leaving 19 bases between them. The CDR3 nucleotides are TGTGCCAGCCTTACGGGGGCAGGGCAGCCCTACGAGCAGTACTTC. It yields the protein CASLTGAGQPYEQYF.

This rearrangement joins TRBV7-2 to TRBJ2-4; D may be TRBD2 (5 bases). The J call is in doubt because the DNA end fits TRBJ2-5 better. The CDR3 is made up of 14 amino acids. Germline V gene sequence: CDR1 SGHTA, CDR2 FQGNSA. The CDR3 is CASSWARAGETQYF. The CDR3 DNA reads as TGTGCCAGCAGCTGGGCACGGGCGGGAGAGACCCAGTACTTC.

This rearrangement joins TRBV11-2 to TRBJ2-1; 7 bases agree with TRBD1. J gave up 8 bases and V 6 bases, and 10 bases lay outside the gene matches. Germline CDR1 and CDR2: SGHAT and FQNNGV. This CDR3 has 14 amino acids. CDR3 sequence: CASSLRDRGHEQFF. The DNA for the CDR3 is TGTGCCAGCAGTCTCCGGGACAGAGGCCATGAGCAGTTCTTC.

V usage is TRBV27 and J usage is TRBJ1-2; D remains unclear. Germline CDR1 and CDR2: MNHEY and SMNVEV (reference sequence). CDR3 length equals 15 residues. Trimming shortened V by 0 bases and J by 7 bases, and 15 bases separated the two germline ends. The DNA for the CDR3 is TGTGCCAGCAGTTTATCTAGGCTGCCTTATGGTGGCTACACCTTC. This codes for CASSLSRLPYGGYTF.

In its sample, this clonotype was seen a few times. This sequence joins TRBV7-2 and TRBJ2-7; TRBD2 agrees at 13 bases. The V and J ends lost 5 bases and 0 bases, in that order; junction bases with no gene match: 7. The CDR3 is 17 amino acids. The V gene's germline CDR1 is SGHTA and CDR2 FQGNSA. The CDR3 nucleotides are TGTGCCAGCAGCGAGACTAGCGGGGGGTCTAGCTCCTACGAGCAGTACTTC. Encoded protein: CASSETSGGSSSYEQYF.

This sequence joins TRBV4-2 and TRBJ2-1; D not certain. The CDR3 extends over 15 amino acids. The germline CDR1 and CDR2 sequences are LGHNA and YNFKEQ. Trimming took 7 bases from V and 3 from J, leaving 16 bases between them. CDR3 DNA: TGTGCCAGCACCGTGACGGCCCTTGACTACAATGAGCAGTTCTTC. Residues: CASTVTALDYNEQFF.

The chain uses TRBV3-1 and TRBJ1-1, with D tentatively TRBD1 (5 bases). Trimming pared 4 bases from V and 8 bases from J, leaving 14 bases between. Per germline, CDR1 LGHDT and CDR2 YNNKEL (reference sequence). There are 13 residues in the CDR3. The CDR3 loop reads CASSLRVSSEAFF. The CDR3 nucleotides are TGTGCCAGCAGCCTCAGGGTGTCATCCGAAGCTTTCTTT.

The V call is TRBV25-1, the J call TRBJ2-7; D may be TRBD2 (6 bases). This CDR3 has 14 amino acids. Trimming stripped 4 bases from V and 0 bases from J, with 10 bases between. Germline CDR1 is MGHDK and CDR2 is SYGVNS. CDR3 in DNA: TGTGCCAGCAGTGCCGGACTATTCTCCTACGAGCAGTACTTC. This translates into CASSAGLFSYEQYF.

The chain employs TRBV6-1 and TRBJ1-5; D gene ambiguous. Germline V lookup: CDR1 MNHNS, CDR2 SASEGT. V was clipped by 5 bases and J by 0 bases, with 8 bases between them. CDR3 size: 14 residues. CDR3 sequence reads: CASSKGTSNQPQHF. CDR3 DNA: TGTGCCAGCAGTAAAGGAACTAGCAATCAGCCCCAGCATTTT.

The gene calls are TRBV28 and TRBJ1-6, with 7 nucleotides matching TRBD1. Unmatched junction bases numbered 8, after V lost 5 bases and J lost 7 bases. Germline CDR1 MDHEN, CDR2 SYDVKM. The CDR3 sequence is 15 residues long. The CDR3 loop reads CASSPQGGWNSPLHF. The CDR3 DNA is TGTGCCAGCAGTCCCCAGGGGGGTTGGAATTCACCCCTCCACTTT.

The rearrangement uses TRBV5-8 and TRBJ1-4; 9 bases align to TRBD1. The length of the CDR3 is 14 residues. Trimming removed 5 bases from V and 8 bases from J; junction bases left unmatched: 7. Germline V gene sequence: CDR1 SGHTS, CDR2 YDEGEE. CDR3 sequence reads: CASRLGQGFEKLFF. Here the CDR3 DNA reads TGTGCCAGCAGACTGGGACAGGGATTCGAAAAACTGTTTTTT.

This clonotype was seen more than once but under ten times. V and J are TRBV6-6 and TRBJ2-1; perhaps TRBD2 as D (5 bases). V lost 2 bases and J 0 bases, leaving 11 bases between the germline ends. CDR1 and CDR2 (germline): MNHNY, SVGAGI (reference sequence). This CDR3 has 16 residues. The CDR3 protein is CASSYGLGSSYNEQFF. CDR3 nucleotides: TGTGCCAGCAGTTACGGGTTGGGGAGCTCCTACAATGAGCAGTTCTTC.

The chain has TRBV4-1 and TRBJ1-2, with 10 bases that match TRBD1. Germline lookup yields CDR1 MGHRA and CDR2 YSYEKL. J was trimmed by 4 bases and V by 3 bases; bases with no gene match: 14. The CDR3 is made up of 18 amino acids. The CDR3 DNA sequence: TGCGCCAGCAGCCAGACTCGACAGGGGGCCCCCGGATTCTATGGCTACACCTTC. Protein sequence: CASSQTRQGAPGFYGYTF.

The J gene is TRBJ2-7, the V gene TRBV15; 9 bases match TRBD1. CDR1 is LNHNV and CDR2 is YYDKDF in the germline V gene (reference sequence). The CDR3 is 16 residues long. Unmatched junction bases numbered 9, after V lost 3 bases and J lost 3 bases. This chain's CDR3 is CATSSYRDRDNYEQYF. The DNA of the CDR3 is TGTGCCACCAGCAGCTACCGGGACAGGGATAACTACGAGCAGTACTTC.

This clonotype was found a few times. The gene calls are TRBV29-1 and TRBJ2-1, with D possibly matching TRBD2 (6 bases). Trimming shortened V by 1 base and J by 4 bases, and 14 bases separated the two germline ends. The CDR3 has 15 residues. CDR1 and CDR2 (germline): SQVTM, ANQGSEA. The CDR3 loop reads CSVEGGTPSYNEQFF. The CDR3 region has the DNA TGCAGCGTTGAAGGGGGGACTCCAAGTTACAATGAGCAGTTCTTC.

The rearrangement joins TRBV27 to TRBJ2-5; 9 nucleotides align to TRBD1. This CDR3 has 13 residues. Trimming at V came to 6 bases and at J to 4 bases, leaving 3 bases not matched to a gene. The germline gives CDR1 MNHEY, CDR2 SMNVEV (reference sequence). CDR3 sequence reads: CASRGQGGETQYF. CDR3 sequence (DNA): TGTGCCAGCAGGGGACAGGGAGGAGAGACCCAGTACTTC.

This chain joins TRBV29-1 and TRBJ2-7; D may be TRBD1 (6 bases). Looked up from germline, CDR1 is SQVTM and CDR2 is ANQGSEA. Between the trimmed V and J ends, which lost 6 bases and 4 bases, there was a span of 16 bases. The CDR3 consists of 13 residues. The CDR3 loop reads CSVWTADGYEQYF. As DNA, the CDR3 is TGCAGCGTGTGGACAGCTGATGGATACGAGCAGTACTTC.